A single sample is the source of the 3 T cell receptor beta chains below, sequenced in a study of cytomegalovirus exposure and HLA in healthy donors. Primers: 60 Vbeta forward and 13 Jbeta reverse. The data were produced by immunoSEQ multiplex PCR, yet TCRdb's version contains in-frame clones alone and is incomplete. This table has about 94,000 clones, over 65% appearing once. Material for sequencing was PBMCs. All receptors come from a man aged 30-40 years in good health and CMV-seropositive.

This chain joins TRBV5-6 and TRBJ2-5; D call uncertain. Trimming left V 7 bases short and J 3 bases short, with 13 bases between. In germline, CDR1 is SGHDT, CDR2 YYEEEE. The CDR3 contains 13 residues. The CDR3, as DNA: TGTGCCAGCTTTCGCTTGGCGGAAGAGACCCAGTACTTC. It is translated as CASFRLAEETQYF.

This clone was recorded a few times. At one of its ends the junction is not consistent with the germline gene, which may arise from a read error. This sequence joins TRBV2 and TRBJ1-3; D gene unclear. The CDR3 extends over 11 amino acids. The germline gives CDR1 SNHLY, CDR2 FYNNEI. The CDR3 region is CASSEQEVLTF. CDR3 sequence (DNA): TGTGCCAGCAGTGAACAGGAGGTCCTTACTTTT.

The chain combines TRBV28 with TRBJ1-5; TRBD1 agrees at 11 bases. J was trimmed by 5 bases and V by 7 bases; bases with no gene match: 7. Per the germline V gene, CDR1 is MDHEN and CDR2 is SYDVKM. This CDR3 is built from 15 residues. The CDR3 nucleotides are TGTGCCAGCACCAAAAGGGACAGGGGGGATCAGCCCCAGCATTTT. Protein: CASTKRDRGDQPQHF. Together with reference TRBV28 and TRBJ1-5, the CDR3 gives the full variable domain: DVKVTQSSRYLVKRTGEKVFLECVQDMDHENMFWYRQDPGLGLRLIYFSYDVKMKEKGDIPEGYSVSREKKERFSLILESASTNQTSMYLCASTKRDRGDQPQHFGDGTRLSIL.